This TCR beta chain comes out of a study of cytomegalovirus exposure and HLA in healthy donors. Turning to the study itself: Out of 398 genotyped donors, 81% belonged to the Caucasian-associated ancestry cluster.

Whole-study results and caveats: In a later analysis, most CMV-associated TCR beta chains appeared HLA-restricted. The listing of 150 to 200 TCR beta chains classed them as cytomegalovirus-associated. No immune exposure information besides CMV serostatus was available.

The study ran its PCR with 60 Vbeta and 13 Jbeta primers. Assay used: immunoSEQ multiplex PCR; TCRdb lists only in-frame clones, some missing. The sample consists of about 220,000 clones, 76% of them appearing once. Notes on this clone: Its antigen is still unknown.

The V gene's germline CDR1 is SGHTS and CDR2 YDEGEE. V gave up 4 bases and J gave up 3 bases, with 17 bases separating them. The CDR3 totals 17 residues. This TCR came from a man aged 18 to 35 in good health and CMV-seronegative. The specimen was PBMCs. The chain recombines TRBV5-8 with TRBJ2-6, with D maybe TRBD1 (6 bases). Written as DNA, the CDR3 is TGTGCCAGCAGCCGTCCTCTGGGGGCGAATGGGGCCAACGTCCTGACTTTC. Translation: CASSRPLGANGANVLTF.